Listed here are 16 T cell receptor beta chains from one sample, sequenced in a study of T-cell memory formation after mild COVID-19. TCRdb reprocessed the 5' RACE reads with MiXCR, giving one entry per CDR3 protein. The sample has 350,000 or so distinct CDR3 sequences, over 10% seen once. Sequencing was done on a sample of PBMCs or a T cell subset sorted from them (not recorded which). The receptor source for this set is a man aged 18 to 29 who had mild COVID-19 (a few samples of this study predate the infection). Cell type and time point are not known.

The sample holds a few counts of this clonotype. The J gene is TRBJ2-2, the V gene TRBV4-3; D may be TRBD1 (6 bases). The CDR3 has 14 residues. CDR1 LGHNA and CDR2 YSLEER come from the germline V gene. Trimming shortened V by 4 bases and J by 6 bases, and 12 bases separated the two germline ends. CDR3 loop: CASSPNRVAGELFF. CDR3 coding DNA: TGCGCCAGCAGCCCTAACAGGGTCGCCGGGGAGCTGTTTTTT.

CDR3 sequence reads: CASSQGHTEAFF. The DNA of the CDR3 is TGTGCCAGCAGTCAAGGCCACACTGAAGCTTTCTTT. The chain is built from TRBV6-2 or TRBV6-3 and TRBJ1-1; D call uncertain. Germline assignment: CDR1 MNHEY and CDR2 SVGEGT. CDR3 length: 12 residues. V was pared by 5 bases and J by 3 bases, with 7 bases between.

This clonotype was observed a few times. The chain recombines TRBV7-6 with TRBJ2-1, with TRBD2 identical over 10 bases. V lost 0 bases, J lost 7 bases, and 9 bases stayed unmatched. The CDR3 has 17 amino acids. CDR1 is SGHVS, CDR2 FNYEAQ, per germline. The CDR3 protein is CASSLALGLAILNEQFF. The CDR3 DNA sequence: TGTGCCAGCAGCTTAGCCCTGGGACTAGCGATCCTGAATGAGCAGTTCTTC.

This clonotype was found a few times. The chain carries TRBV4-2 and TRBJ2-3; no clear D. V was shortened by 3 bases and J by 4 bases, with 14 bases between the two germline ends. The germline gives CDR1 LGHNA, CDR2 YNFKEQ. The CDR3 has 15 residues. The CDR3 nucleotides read TGTGCCAGCAGCCAGGGGATCCTAGTGGCAGATACGCAGTATTTT. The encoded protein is CASSQGILVADTQYF.

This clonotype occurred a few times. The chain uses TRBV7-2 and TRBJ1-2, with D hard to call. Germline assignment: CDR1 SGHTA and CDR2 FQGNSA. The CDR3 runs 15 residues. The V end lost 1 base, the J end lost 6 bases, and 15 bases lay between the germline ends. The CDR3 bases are TGTGCCAGCAGCTTAGATCCCAGCACTCGGGATGGCTACACCTTC. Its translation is CASSLDPSTRDGYTF.

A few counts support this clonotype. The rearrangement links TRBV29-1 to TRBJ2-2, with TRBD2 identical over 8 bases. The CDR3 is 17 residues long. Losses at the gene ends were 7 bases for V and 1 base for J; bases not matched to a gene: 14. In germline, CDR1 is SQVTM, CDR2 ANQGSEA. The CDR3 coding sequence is TGCAGCGCTTCAACCTCGGGCGGGGGGCGGAACACCGGGGAGCTGTTTTTT. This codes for CSASTSGGGRNTGELFF.

For the CDR3, the DNA is TGTGCCAGTAGTATAGATCCGGCGGATCAGCCCCAGCATTTT. Protein product: CASSIDPADQPQHF. The rearrangement uses TRBV19 and TRBJ1-5; unclear D gene. V lost 0 bases, J lost 5 bases, and 8 bases lay in between. The CDR3 runs 14 residues. Germline V CDR1 and CDR2: LNHDA, SQIVND (reference sequence).

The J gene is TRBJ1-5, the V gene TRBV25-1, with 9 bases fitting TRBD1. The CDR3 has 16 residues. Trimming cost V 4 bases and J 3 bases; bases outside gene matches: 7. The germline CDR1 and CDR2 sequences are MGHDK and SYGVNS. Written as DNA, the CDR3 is TGTGCCAGCAGTGGCACAGGGGGCTCTCACAATCAGCCCCAGCATTTT. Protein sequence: CASSGTGGSHNQPQHF.

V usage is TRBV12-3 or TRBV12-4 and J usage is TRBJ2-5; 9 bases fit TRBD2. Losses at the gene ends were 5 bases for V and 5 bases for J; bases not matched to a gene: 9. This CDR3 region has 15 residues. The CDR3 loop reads CASSHPAGGRETQYF. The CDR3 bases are TGTGCCAGCAGTCATCCAGCGGGGGGCCGGGAGACCCAGTACTTC.

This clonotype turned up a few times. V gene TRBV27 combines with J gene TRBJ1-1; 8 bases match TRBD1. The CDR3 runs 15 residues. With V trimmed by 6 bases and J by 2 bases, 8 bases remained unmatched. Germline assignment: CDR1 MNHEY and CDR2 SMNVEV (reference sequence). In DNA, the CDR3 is TGTGCCAGCAGCGAACAGGGGGGTCTAAACACTGAAGCTTTCTTT. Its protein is CASSEQGGLNTEAFF.

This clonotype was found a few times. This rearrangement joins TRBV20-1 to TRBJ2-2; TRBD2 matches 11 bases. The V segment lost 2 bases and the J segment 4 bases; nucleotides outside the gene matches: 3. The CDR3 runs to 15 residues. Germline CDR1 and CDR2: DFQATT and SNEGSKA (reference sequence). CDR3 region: CSARSSGGRTGELFF. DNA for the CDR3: TGCAGTGCTAGATCTAGCGGGGGGCGCACCGGGGAGCTGTTTTTT.

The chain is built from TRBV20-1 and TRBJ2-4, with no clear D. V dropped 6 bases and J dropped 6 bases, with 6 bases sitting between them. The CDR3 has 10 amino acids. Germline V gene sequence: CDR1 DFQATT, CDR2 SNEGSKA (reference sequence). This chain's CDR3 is CSAPLNIQYF. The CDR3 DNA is TGCAGTGCCCCCTTAAACATTCAGTACTTC.

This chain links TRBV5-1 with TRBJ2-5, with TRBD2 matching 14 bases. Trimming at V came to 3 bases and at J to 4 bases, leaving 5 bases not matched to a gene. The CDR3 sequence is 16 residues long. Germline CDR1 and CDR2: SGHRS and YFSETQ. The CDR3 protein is CASSYRLAGGRETQYF. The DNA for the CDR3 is TGCGCCAGCAGCTACAGACTAGCGGGGGGGCGAGAGACCCAGTACTTC.

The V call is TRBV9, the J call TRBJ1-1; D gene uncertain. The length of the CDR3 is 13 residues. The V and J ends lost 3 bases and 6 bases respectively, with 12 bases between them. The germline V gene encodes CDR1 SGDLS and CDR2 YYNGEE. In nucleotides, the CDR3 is TGTGCCAGCAGCGCTAGTCCGGAGGCTGAAGCTTTCTTT. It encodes CASSASPEAEAFF. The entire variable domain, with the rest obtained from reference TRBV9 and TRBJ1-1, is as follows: DSGVTQTPKHLITATGQRVTLRCSPRSGDLSVYWYQQSLDQGLQFLIQYYNGEERAKGNILERFSAQQFPDLHSELNLSSLELGDSALYFCASSASPEAEAFFGQGTRLTVV.

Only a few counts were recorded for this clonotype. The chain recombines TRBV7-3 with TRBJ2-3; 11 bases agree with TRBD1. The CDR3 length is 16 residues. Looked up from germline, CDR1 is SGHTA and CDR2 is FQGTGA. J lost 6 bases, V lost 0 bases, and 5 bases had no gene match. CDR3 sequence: CASSLTGQGGWDTQYF. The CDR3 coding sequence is TGTGCCAGCAGCTTAACGGGACAGGGGGGCTGGGATACGCAGTATTTT.

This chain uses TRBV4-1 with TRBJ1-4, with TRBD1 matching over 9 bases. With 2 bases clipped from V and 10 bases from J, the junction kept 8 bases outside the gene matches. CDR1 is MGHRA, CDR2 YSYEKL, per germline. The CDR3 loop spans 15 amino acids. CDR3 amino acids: CASSQLTGGLGKLFF. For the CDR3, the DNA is TGCGCCAGCAGCCAACTTACAGGGGGCTTGGGAAAACTGTTTTTT.